These 18 T cell receptor beta chains originate from one sample sequenced in a study of patients and donors after allogeneic stem cell transplantation. TCRdb re-analysed the RT-PCR reads in MiXCR, keeping a single row per CDR3 protein. The sample lists over 2,000 distinct CDR3 sequences; about 21% were seen once. The sequenced sample consisted of blood, either unsorted or a sorted T cell fraction (not recorded which). Receptors originate from a human donor who was either an allogeneic HSCT recipient or a stem cell or donor lymphocyte infusion donor (not recorded which). It is not recorded whose cells these are; they may come from a transplant donor.

The chain combines TRBV7-9 with TRBJ2-2; 8 bases align to TRBD2. The CDR3 totals 15 residues. V dropped 5 bases and J dropped 4; count of bases not matched to a gene: 6. Germline CDR1 is SEHNR and CDR2 is FQNEAQ (reference sequence). The CDR3 spells CASSPSRGGTGELFF. As DNA, the CDR3 is TGTGCCAGCAGCCCCTCTCGGGGGGGCACCGGGGAGCTGTTTTTT.

In its sample, this clonotype was seen a few times. This chain links TRBV29-1 with TRBJ2-3; tentative D call: TRBD1 (5 bases). CDR3 length: 13 amino acids. From germline, CDR1 is SQVTM and CDR2 ANQGSEA. V was pared by 4 bases and J by 6 bases, with 14 bases between. As DNA, the CDR3 is TGCAGCGTTGGCGCCAACAAGGGGGATACGCAGTATTTT. It translates to CSVGANKGDTQYF.

The chain has TRBV5-5 and TRBJ1-2; D gene unclear. Per the germline V gene, CDR1 is SGHKS and CDR2 is YYEKEE (reference sequence). V was cut by 4 bases and J by 0 bases, with 16 bases left in between. This CDR3 is 16 amino acids long. CDR3 DNA sequence: TGTGCCAGCAGCCTTCGGACGGAGTTAGCTAACTATGGCTACACCTTC. This codes for CASSLRTELANYGYTF.

This clonotype was recorded a few times. J is TRBJ1-6 and V is TRBV28; TRBD1 matches 9 bases. CDR3 size: 14 residues. Looked up from germline, CDR1 is MDHEN and CDR2 is SYDVKM. The ends lost 4 bases at V and 9 bases at J; junction bases unmatched: 4. In DNA, the CDR3 is TGTGCCAGCAGTTCGGGACAGGGTAGTTCACCCCTCCACTTT. Protein product: CASSSGQGSSPLHF. Full variable domain (outside the CDR3, taken from reference TRBV28 and TRBJ1-6): DVKVTQSSRYLVKRTGEKVFLECVQDMDHENMFWYRQDPGLGLRLIYFSYDVKMKEKGDIPEGYSVSREKKERFSLILESASTNQTSMYLCASSSGQGSSPLHFGNGTRLTVT.

In this sample, this clonotype is medium-sized. V is TRBV10-3 and J is TRBJ2-3, with 7 bases that match TRBD1. The CDR3 has 14 residues. CDR1 and CDR2 from the germline V gene are ENHRY and SYGVKD. V trimming: 4 bases; J trimming: 5 bases; junction bases outside the gene matches: 6. CDR3 residues: CAISAGQQGDTQYF. The CDR3, as DNA: TGTGCCATCAGTGCGGGACAGCAGGGAGATACGCAGTATTTT.

In its sample, this clonotype ranks as medium-sized. The chain carries TRBV5-5 and TRBJ2-3, with 10 bases matching TRBD1. The CDR3 contains 16 residues. V shed 1 base, J shed 4 bases, and the junction held 6 bases outside the gene matches. Germline V CDR1 and CDR2: SGHKS, YYEKEE (reference sequence). This CDR3 is CASSLLVTGGPDTQYF. For the CDR3, the DNA is TGTGCCAGCAGCTTGCTAGTGACAGGGGGCCCAGATACGCAGTATTTT. Drawing the rest from reference TRBV5-5 and TRBJ2-3, the complete variable domain is DAGVTQSPTHLIKTRGQQVTLRCSPISGHKSVSWYQQVLGQGPQFIFQYYEKEERGRGNFPDRFSARQFPNYSSELNVNALLLGDSALYLCASSLLVTGGPDTQYFGPGTRLTVL.

In this sample, this clonotype turned up a few times. This chain uses TRBV7-8 with TRBJ2-7; no clear D. V lost 2 bases, J lost 0 bases, and 11 bases lay in between. This CDR3 region has 15 residues. Germline V gene data show CDR1 as SGHVS and CDR2 as FQNEAQ. The CDR3 sequence is CASSLRGSDSYEQYF. CDR3 DNA sequence: TGTGCCAGCAGCTTACGAGGCTCGGACTCCTACGAGCAGTACTTC.

By share, this clonotype counts as large. The V gene is TRBV7-2, the J gene TRBJ2-3; 8 bases fit TRBD2. CDR3 length: 14 amino acids. V dropped 3 bases and J dropped 2; count of bases not matched to a gene: 1. CDR1 SGHTA and CDR2 FQGNSA come from the germline V gene. The DNA for the CDR3 is TGTGCCAGCAGCTTTAGCGGGAACACAGATACGCAGTATTTT. Protein: CASSFSGNTDTQYF.

This clonotype was picked up a small number of times. V gene TRBV11-2 combines with J gene TRBJ2-1; 8 bases match TRBD2. The CDR3 contains 15 residues. J lost 2 bases, V lost 8 bases, and 8 bases had no gene match. In germline, CDR1 is SGHAT, CDR2 FQNNGV. This CDR3 reads CASRVGGGPYNEQFF. The DNA of the CDR3 is TGTGCCAGCCGAGTAGGCGGGGGGCCCTACAATGAGCAGTTCTTC.

This clonotype is large by share. The chain employs TRBV7-2 and TRBJ2-5; 10 nucleotides line up with TRBD2. Germline CDR1 is SGHTA and CDR2 is FQGNSA. V was clipped by 1 base and J by 1 base; unmatched bases: 3. There are 16 residues in the CDR3. CDR3 nucleotide sequence: TGTGCCAGCAGCTTAGGTTCTAGCGGGAGCCAAGAGACCCAGTACTTC. It is translated as CASSLGSSGSQETQYF.

This clonotype was detected only a few times. The J gene is TRBJ1-4, the V gene TRBV3-1, with D tentatively TRBD1 (5 bases). CDR1 is LGHDT, CDR2 YNNKEL, per germline (reference sequence). This CDR3 spans 15 amino acids. V was trimmed by 4 bases and J by 7 bases, leaving 16 bases between them. The CDR3 nucleotides read TGTGCCAGCAGCCCCGACCCGGACGGGGCTGAAAAACTGTTTTTT. Protein: CASSPDPDGAEKLFF. The entire variable domain, with the rest obtained from reference TRBV3-1 and TRBJ1-4, is as follows: DTAVSQTPKYLVTQMGNDKSIKCEQNLGHDTMYWYKQDSKKFLKIMFSYNNKELIINETVPNRFSPKSPDKAHLNLHINSLELGDSAVYFCASSPDPDGAEKLFFGSGTQLSVL.

The V and J genes are TRBV20-1 and TRBJ1-5; D may be TRBD1 (6 bases). Germline V gene sequence: CDR1 DFQATT, CDR2 SNEGSKA (reference sequence). The CDR3 runs to 14 residues. V was cut by 4 bases and J by 7 bases, with 17 bases left in between. CDR3 protein: CSATGGGRGQPQHF. Here the CDR3 DNA reads TGCAGTGCTACAGGCGGGGGGCGAGGGCAGCCCCAGCATTTT.

V is TRBV6-1 and J is TRBJ2-7; 14 nucleotides line up with TRBD2. The CDR3 contains 15 residues. The ends lost 4 bases at V and 3 bases at J; junction bases unmatched: 2. Germline V CDR1 and CDR2: MNHNS, SASEGT. CDR3 in amino acids: CASSVGTSGGYEQYF. CDR3 DNA: TGTGCCAGCAGTGTTGGGACTAGCGGGGGCTACGAGCAGTACTTC.

This chain joins TRBV6-5 and TRBJ2-3; TRBD2 is a possible D gene (5 bases). V lost 7 bases and J 0 bases, leaving 11 bases between the germline ends. CDR1 and CDR2 (germline): MNHEY, SVGAGI. The CDR3 covers 14 residues. CDR3 residues: CASKTGLSTDTQYF. The CDR3 nucleotides are TGTGCCAGCAAAACTGGACTGAGCACAGATACGCAGTATTTT.

The CDR3: CASTKGLAGGNEQFF. Written as DNA, the CDR3 is TGTGCCAGCACTAAGGGACTAGCGGGGGGCAATGAGCAGTTCTTC. This chain uses TRBV2 with TRBJ2-1; 15 bases are shared with TRBD2. V trimming: 7 bases; J trimming: 6 bases; junction bases outside the gene matches: 4. Germline V gene data show CDR1 as SNHLY and CDR2 as FYNNEI. The CDR3 spans 15 residues.

The chain has TRBV6-6 and TRBJ1-5; D perhaps matches TRBD1 (5 bases). The CDR3 runs 15 residues. V dropped 0 bases and J dropped 6 bases, with 12 bases sitting between them. CDR1 MNHNY and CDR2 SVGAGI come from the germline V gene (reference sequence). The CDR3 is CASSYSAGVGQPQHF. Here the CDR3 DNA reads TGTGCCAGCAGTTACTCGGCGGGGGTGGGTCAGCCCCAGCATTTT.

The gene calls are TRBV10-3 and TRBJ2-1; TRBD2 matches at 15 bases. CDR1 and CDR2 from the germline V gene are ENHRY and SYGVKD. Losses at the gene ends were 7 bases for V and 9 bases for J; bases not matched to a gene: 10. CDR3 length: 16 residues. Here the CDR3 DNA reads TGTGCCATCAACGCCGGACTAGCGGGGGGGCGTGGTGAGCAGTTCTTC. Its translation: CAINAGLAGGRGEQFF.

This clonotype turned up a few times. V is TRBV12-3 or TRBV12-4 and J is TRBJ2-1; TRBD1 aligns across 8 bases. Losses at the gene ends were 7 bases for V and 14 bases for J; bases not matched to a gene: 7. The CDR3 has 11 residues. The CDR3 is CASTGQGREFF. CDR3 nucleotides: TGTGCCAGCACCGGACAGGGACGGGAGTTCTTC.